The entry that follows covers one TCR beta chain sequence. As yet, its antigen is unknown. Other DNA sequences of this sample code for an identical CDR3. Both 60 Vbeta primers and 13 Jbeta primers went into the PCR. The repertoire was sequenced with immunoSEQ multiplex PCR; TCRdb's copy has only in-frame clones and lacks some. This table holds about 200,000 clones, 70% to 85% found once. Germline V gene sequence: CDR1 SGHRS, CDR2 YFSETQ. The CDR3 is 13 amino acids. After removal of 4 bases from V and 4 bases from J, the junction contained 3 bases not matched to a gene. The data are from a study of cytomegalovirus exposure and HLA in healthy donors. Study-level information: Counted in an early data release were 85 million or so unique TCRs from HLA-typed donors.

Findings and caveats of the study: Later on, a genetic analysis was performed. It linked a missense variant in DCLRE1C with V- and J-gene trimming of TCR beta.

The source of this sequence is a boy aged 2 to 9 in good health and CMV-seronegative. The sequenced sample consisted of PBMCs. V and J are TRBV5-1 and TRBJ2-5; 8 nucleotides align to TRBD1. The CDR3 spells CASSPDRGETQYF. DNA of the CDR3: TGCGCCAGCAGCCCTGACAGGGGAGAGACCCAGTACTTC.